A single sample gave rise to the 17 T cell receptor beta chains below, sequenced in a study of CD8 T cells in ankylosing spondylitis. Findings of the study overall: Blood of patients with ankylosing spondylitis appeared to be characterized by a TCR beta motif of about eight highly homologous variants.

The antigens these receptors bind are not known. TCRdb re-called the 5' RACE reads with MiXCR, one entry per CDR3 protein. The profile shows approximately 140,000 distinct CDR3 sequences, under 20% of them singletons. The source material was blood, either unsorted or a sorted T cell fraction (not recorded which). These receptors all come from a male donor with ankylosing spondylitis.

This chain connects TRBV20-1 to TRBJ2-3; D gene ambiguous. The length of the CDR3 is 16 residues. Trimming shortened V by 2 bases and J by 4 bases, and 19 bases separated the two germline ends. CDR1 is DFQATT and CDR2 is SNEGSKA in the germline V gene (reference sequence). The CDR3 spells CSARLVVVGPPDTQYF. CDR3 sequence (DNA): TGCAGTGCTAGATTGGTAGTGGTTGGGCCCCCAGATACGCAGTATTTT.

The V gene is TRBV12-3 or TRBV12-4, the J gene TRBJ1-1; TRBD1 might be the D (5 bases). Trimming removed 6 bases from V and 6 bases from J, with 17 bases in between. CDR3 length: 14 residues. This chain's CDR3 is CASRPGGSGPEAFF. The CDR3 DNA reads as TGTGCCAGCAGACCCGGGGGGTCGGGCCCTGAAGCTTTCTTT.

This clonotype was found a few times. This chain connects TRBV5-1 to TRBJ1-5; D may be TRBD1 (5 bases). The CDR3 is made up of 15 amino acids. Trimming left V 4 bases short and J 3 bases short, with 14 bases between. Looked up from germline, CDR1 is SGHRS and CDR2 is YFSETQ. CDR3 sequence reads: CASSAGTLANQPQHF. For the CDR3, the DNA is TGCGCCAGCAGCGCAGGGACCTTAGCCAATCAGCCCCAGCATTTT.

V usage is TRBV20-1 and J usage is TRBJ2-1; D call uncertain. V was cut by 3 bases and J by 7 bases, with 13 bases left in between. The V gene's germline CDR1 is DFQATT and CDR2 SNEGSKA (reference sequence). The CDR3 length is 13 residues. This CDR3 is CSASSRNKNEQFF. In DNA, the CDR3 is TGCAGTGCTAGTAGCCGGAACAAAAATGAGCAGTTCTTC.

This clonotype appeared a few times. This rearrangement joins TRBV20-1 to TRBJ2-1; 8 nucleotides align to TRBD2. Germline V gives CDR1 DFQATT, CDR2 SNEGSKA (reference sequence). V shed 3 bases and J 8 bases; nucleotides not matched to a gene: 3. The CDR3 is 12 residues long. The DNA of the CDR3 is TGCAGTGCTAGGTCTAGCGGGCATGAGCAGTTCTTC. This encodes CSARSSGHEQFF.

This rearrangement joins TRBV7-2 to TRBJ2-3; 10 bases map to TRBD1. The CDR3 covers 17 residues. The V gene end was trimmed by 5 bases and the J gene end by 6 bases; junction bases not matched to a gene: 14. Germline V gene data show CDR1 as SGHTA and CDR2 as FQGNSA. CDR3 nucleotides: TGTGCCAGCAGCCTAAAGGTTGGGACAGGGGTATCGGATACGCAGTATTTT. Translation gives CASSLKVGTGVSDTQYF.

This clonotype has a handful of counts. This rearrangement joins TRBV5-1 to TRBJ2-7; D is perhaps TRBD2 (6 bases). CDR1 is SGHRS and CDR2 is YFSETQ in the germline V gene. V lost 5 bases and J 2 bases, leaving 17 bases between the germline ends. The CDR3 has 15 residues. In DNA, the CDR3 is TGCGCCAGCAGTCCGTGGGGGGAGAACACCTACGAGCAGTACTTC. Translated: CASSPWGENTYEQYF. Looking up the rest from reference TRBV5-1 and TRBJ2-7 gives the full variable domain: KAGVTQTPRYLIKTRGQQVTLSCSPISGHRSVSWYQQTPGQGLQFLFEYFSETQRNKGNFPGRFSGRQFSNSRSEMNVSTLELGDSALYLCASSPWGENTYEQYFGPGTRLTVT.

V gene TRBV27 combines with J gene TRBJ2-7, with 7 bases aligning to TRBD2. This CDR3 comprises 16 residues. Looked up from germline, CDR1 is MNHEY and CDR2 is SMNVEV (reference sequence). The J segment lost 4 bases and the V segment lost 2 bases, leaving 11 bases of the junction unmatched. As DNA, the CDR3 is TGTGCCAGCAGTTTAGGGTGGGAGGGCCTCAGATACGAGCAGTACTTC. Its protein is CASSLGWEGLRYEQYF.

The rearrangement uses TRBV7-2 and TRBJ2-3; D may be TRBD2 (6 bases). V shed 5 bases and J shed 4 bases, with 16 bases lying between them. This CDR3 spans 15 amino acids. Germline V gene sequence: CDR1 SGHTA, CDR2 FQGNSA. The CDR3 region is CASSPFGGGSDTQYF. DNA for the CDR3: TGTGCCAGCAGCCCTTTTGGGGGAGGATCAGATACGCAGTATTTT.

This clonotype was observed a few times. CDR3 in DNA: TGTGCCAGCAGCCAAAACTCGGTCGGCACCGGGGAGCTGTTTTTT. It codes for CASSQNSVGTGELFF. This chain uses TRBV6-1 with TRBJ2-2; D remains ambiguous. Germline values: CDR1 MNHNS, CDR2 SASEGT. This CDR3 is 15 amino acids long. The V end was cut by 6 bases, the J end by 4 bases, with 15 bases between.

The CDR3 sequence: CASSPGLAIYNEQFF. As DNA, the CDR3 is TGTGCCAGCAGCCCGGGACTAGCGATTTACAATGAGCAGTTCTTC. The rearrangement links TRBV3-1 to TRBJ2-1, with TRBD2 matching 10 bases. Germline V gives CDR1 LGHDT, CDR2 YNNKEL (reference sequence). This CDR3 has 15 residues. V was clipped by 4 bases and J by 4 bases; unmatched bases: 4.

This clonotype occurred many times. The gene calls are TRBV29-1 and TRBJ1-2; D perhaps matches TRBD1 (6 bases). This CDR3 spans 15 amino acids. Trimming took off 6 bases at V and 4 bases at J, with 21 bases between the two ends. The germline gives CDR1 SQVTM, CDR2 ANQGSEA. The chain's CDR3 is CSVTGTLPFIYGYTF. The CDR3 DNA reads TGCAGCGTCACCGGGACACTTCCCTTTATCTATGGCTACACCTTC.

The chain carries TRBV12-5 and TRBJ1-2; TRBD1 is a possible D gene (5 bases). The CDR3 length is 15 residues. CDR1 LGHNT and CDR2 FRNRAP come from the germline V gene. With 1 base removed from V and 6 bases from J, the gap between germline ends came to 15 bases. Written as DNA, the CDR3 is TGTGCTAGTGGTTTGGCCCTACAGCAGGGAGATGGCTACACCTTC. Protein product: CASGLALQQGDGYTF.

The chain carries TRBV7-9 and TRBJ1-5; 7 bases are a match to TRBD1. Germline-derived CDR1 and CDR2 are SEHNR and FQNEAQ (reference sequence). The CDR3 extends over 15 amino acids. The ends lost 6 bases at V and 1 base at J; junction bases unmatched: 6. Here the CDR3 reads CASSREGASNQPQHF. The CDR3 DNA reads as TGTGCCAGCAGTCGGGAGGGGGCGAGCAATCAGCCCCAGCATTTT.

This clonotype was detected ten times or more. The V gene is TRBV27, the J gene TRBJ2-1; D is undetermined. The germline V gene encodes CDR1 MNHEY and CDR2 SMNVEV (reference sequence). The CDR3 covers 13 residues. V lost 6 bases to trimming and J lost 5 bases, with 11 bases between them. The CDR3 sequence is CASRAGINNEQFF. DNA for the CDR3: TGTGCCAGCAGGGCTGGGATTAACAATGAGCAGTTCTTC.

In this sample, this clonotype turned up a few times. The rearrangement joins TRBV7-9 to TRBJ1-2; tentative D call: TRBD1 (5 bases). The length of the CDR3 is 14 residues. Between the trimmed V and J ends, which lost 5 bases and 7 bases, there was a span of 17 bases. Germline V CDR1 and CDR2: SEHNR, FQNEAQ (reference sequence). The DNA of the CDR3 is TGTGCCAGCAGCCAAGAGGGGTTTAGTACTGGCTACACCTTC. Protein: CASSQEGFSTGYTF.

This clonotype has more than one count but fewer than ten. The chain combines TRBV5-6 with TRBJ1-5; D unresolved. Trimming left V 4 bases short and J 6 bases short, with 14 bases between. The CDR3 is 14 amino acids. In germline, CDR1 is SGHDT, CDR2 YYEEEE. The CDR3 loop is CASSRGLYRQPQHF. Written as DNA, the CDR3 is TGTGCCAGCAGCCGCGGATTGTATCGTCAGCCCCAGCATTTT.